These 19 T cell receptor beta chains were all obtained from the same sample, sequenced in a study of beta chain features in type 1 diabetes. The whole isolated RNA underwent reverse transcription, so sequencing captured expressed TCRB transcripts. TCRdb's table, derived via immunoSEQ multiplex PCR, lists solely in-frame clones and lacks some. The sample lists approximately 40,000 clones, approximately 48% occurring once. Sequencing was performed on stem cell memory CD4+ T cells from blood. Every receptor here comes from a woman in her thirties in good health.

This clone was seen a few times. The chain couples TRBV5-6 to TRBJ2-1; D remains unclear. The germline V gene has CDR1 SGHDT and CDR2 YYEEEE. V lost 2 bases to trimming and J lost 8 bases, with 20 bases between them. The CDR3 spans 16 residues. In DNA form, the CDR3 reads TGTGCCAGCAGCTTTTTCGGATTCCTAGAGCCGCATGAGCAGTTCTTC. Its protein is CASSFFGFLEPHEQFF.

V usage is TRBV4-1 and J usage is TRBJ2-6, with TRBD2 matching over 8 bases. Germline V gene data show CDR1 as MGHRA and CDR2 as YSYEKL. This CDR3 contains 18 residues. Trimming cost V 4 bases and J 0 bases; bases outside gene matches: 8. CDR3 amino acids: CASSRLLAVISGANVLTF. The CDR3, as DNA: TGCGCCAGCAGCCGATTACTAGCGGTAATCTCTGGGGCCAACGTCCTGACTTTC.

This chain connects TRBV30 to TRBJ1-5; possibly TRBD1 for D (5 bases). The CDR3 loop spans 13 amino acids. The V end lost 2 bases, the J end lost 2 bases, and 7 bases lay between the germline ends. The germline gives CDR1 GTSNPN, CDR2 SVGIG (reference sequence). Here the CDR3 reads CAWSQGGNQPQHF. The CDR3, as DNA: TGTGCCTGGAGTCAGGGCGGCAATCAGCCCCAGCATTTT.

This clone was seen a handful of times. The V and J genes are TRBV28 and TRBJ1-4; 7 nucleotides match TRBD1. The CDR3 runs to 13 residues. J gave up 7 bases and V 6 bases, and 5 bases lay outside the gene matches. CDR1 is MDHEN and CDR2 is SYDVKM in the germline V gene. Here the CDR3 reads CASSTGVSEKLFF. The CDR3 DNA reads as TGTGCCAGCAGCACAGGGGTCAGTGAAAAACTGTTTTTT.

In this sample, this clone turned up a few times. The J gene is TRBJ2-7, the V gene TRBV7-3; a possible D gene is TRBD2 (6 bases). Deletions cut 7 bases from V and 1 base from J, with 17 bases between. This CDR3 is built from 15 residues. Germline assignment: CDR1 SGHTA and CDR2 FQGTGA. The DNA for the CDR3 is TGTGCCAGCACCCCGGCCGGGACTGGGTCCTACGAGCAGTACTTC. It is translated as CASTPAGTGSYEQYF.

The chain carries TRBV6-5 and TRBJ2-2, with D perhaps matching TRBD2 (5 bases). Germline V gene sequence: CDR1 MNHEY, CDR2 SVGAGI. V was trimmed by 2 bases and J by 4 bases, leaving 11 bases between them. The CDR3 has 15 residues. The CDR3 loop is CASSYRLTPTGELFF. CDR3 nucleotides: TGTGCCAGCAGTTACCGACTAACTCCCACCGGGGAGCTGTTTTTT.

This clone was counted a few times. CDR3: CASSPGQYEQYF. CDR3 nucleotide sequence: TGTGCCAGCAGCCCCGGACAGTACGAGCAGTACTTC. The chain couples TRBV7-2 to TRBJ2-7; D perhaps matches TRBD1 (6 bases). V lost 5 bases to trimming and J lost 4 bases, with 9 bases between them. This CDR3 has 12 amino acids. Germline CDR1 reads SGHTA; CDR2 reads FQGNSA.

V gene TRBV7-2 combines with J gene TRBJ2-7; 7 bases line up with TRBD2. The CDR3 spans 14 residues. J gave up 5 bases and V 5 bases, and 9 bases lay outside the gene matches. Germline CDR1 reads SGHTA; CDR2 reads FQGNSA. The CDR3 is CASSLGLGRDEQYF. The CDR3 DNA is TGTGCCAGCAGCCTTGGACTAGGACGCGACGAGCAGTACTTC. The variable domain in full, completed from reference TRBV7-2 and TRBJ2-7, reads GAGVSQSPSNKVTEKGKDVELRCDPISGHTALYWYRQSLGQGLEFLIYFQGNSAPDKSGLPSDRFSAERTGGSVSTLTIQRTQQEDSAVYLCASSLGLGRDEQYFGPGTRLTVT.

This clone turned up a few times. The chain is built from TRBV6-5 and TRBJ2-5, with 7 bases matching TRBD2. The J call is uncertain, as TRBJ2-7 better fits the DNA end. The CDR3 loop spans 14 amino acids. Germline lookup yields CDR1 MNHEY and CDR2 SVGAGI. The CDR3 here is CASSYSGGTYEQYF. CDR3 nucleotide sequence: TGTGCCAGCAGTTACTCGGGAGGGACCTACGAGCAGTACTTC.

This clone was seen more than once but under ten times. The chain recombines TRBV28 with TRBJ2-7, with TRBD1 as a possible D gene (6 bases). V was clipped by 8 bases and J by 2 bases, with 16 bases between them. This CDR3 is built from 14 residues. The germline CDR1 and CDR2 sequences are MDHEN and SYDVKM. As DNA, the CDR3 is TGTGCCAGCTACCCCAACAGGGCGACCTACGAGCAGTACTTC. Residues: CASYPNRATYEQYF.

This chain links TRBV7-2 with TRBJ2-1; maybe TRBD1 (6 bases). Trimming took off 5 bases at V and 0 bases at J, with 14 bases between the two ends. The length of the CDR3 is 16 residues. CDR1 and CDR2 from the germline V gene are SGHTA and FQGNSA. The CDR3 DNA reads as TGTGCCAGCAGCAAGGGGGTTATAAGCTCCTACAATGAGCAGTTCTTC. Translation: CASSKGVISSYNEQFF.

J is TRBJ2-1 and V is TRBV14, with 10 bases that match TRBD2. V lost 4 bases, J lost 6 bases, and 18 bases stayed unmatched. The CDR3 has 19 amino acids. Per the germline V gene, CDR1 is SGHDN and CDR2 is FVKESK. The CDR3 bases are TGTGCCAGCAGCCCCGACGGTGGACTAGCGGTACCCCGGGGCAATGAGCAGTTCTTC. Translating gives CASSPDGGLAVPRGNEQFF. The variable domain in full, with the rest retrieved from reference TRBV14 and TRBJ2-1, is EAGVTQFPSHSVIEKGQTVTLRCDPISGHDNLYWYRRVMGKEIKFLLHFVKESKQDESGMPNNRFLAERTGGTYSTLKVQPAELEDSGVYFCASSPDGGLAVPRGNEQFFGPGTRLTVL.

Here the CDR3 reads CASSEAGGGHYGYTF. In nucleotides, the CDR3 is TGTGCCAGCAGCGAGGCGGGGGGGGGACACTATGGCTACACCTTC. The V and J genes are TRBV7-2 and TRBJ1-2; D is possibly TRBD1 (5 bases). The CDR3 covers 15 residues. V lost 5 bases and J 3 bases, leaving 16 bases between the germline ends. Germline-derived CDR1 and CDR2 are SGHTA and FQGNSA.

This clone has a handful of counts. V is TRBV18 and J is TRBJ2-7; the D gene is possibly TRBD2 (5 bases). The ends were cut back, 3 bases at V and 6 bases at J, with 15 bases in the middle. The CDR3 spans 14 residues. Germline CDR1 KGHSH, CDR2 LQKENI. This chain's CDR3 is CASSPSGRRSEQYF. CDR3 DNA: TGTGCCAGCTCACCGTCGGGCAGGAGGTCCGAGCAGTACTTC.

The chain employs TRBV7-9 and TRBJ2-1, with TRBD2 matching over 12 bases. This CDR3 is built from 16 residues. J lost 8 bases, V lost 1 base, and 6 bases had no gene match. Germline values: CDR1 SEHNR, CDR2 FQNEAQ (reference sequence). The CDR3 reads CASSLDVRLAGDEQFF. The CDR3 nucleotides read TGTGCCAGCAGCTTAGATGTGAGACTAGCGGGAGATGAGCAGTTCTTC.

The rearrangement links TRBV19 to TRBJ2-5, with D uncertain. CDR1 is LNHDA and CDR2 is SQIVND in the germline V gene (reference sequence). The CDR3 is made up of 14 amino acids. V was pared by 10 bases and J by 1 base, with 16 bases between. CDR3 sequence reads: CATLVGPGQETQYF. The DNA of the CDR3 is TGTGCCACCCTAGTTGGCCCTGGCCAAGAGACCCAGTACTTC.

The gene calls are TRBV18 and TRBJ2-1, with TRBD1 matching over 7 bases. Germline V gives CDR1 KGHSH, CDR2 LQKENI. The CDR3 is 14 residues long. With V trimmed by 3 bases and J by 5 bases, 4 bases remained unmatched. The CDR3 DNA sequence: TGTGCCAGCTCACCTGGGACAGTTCACAATGAGCAGTTCTTC. Amino acids: CASSPGTVHNEQFF.

The table lists this clone with a count of one. The chain joins TRBV9 to TRBJ2-2, with D unresolved. This CDR3 has 14 residues. V shed 0 bases and J shed 6 bases, with 9 bases lying between them. Germline loops: CDR1 SGDLS, CDR2 YYNGEE. The CDR3, as DNA: TGTGCCAGCAGCGTAGCCCTAGTCCCCGGGGAGCTGTTTTTT. Encoded protein: CASSVALVPGELFF.

The DNA for the CDR3 is TGTGCCAGCTCACCACCGCTGACTAGCGGGAGAGTATCGAACACCGGGGAGCTGTTTTTT. Its protein is CASSPPLTSGRVSNTGELFF. The V gene is TRBV18, the J gene TRBJ2-2, with 12 bases aligning to TRBD2. V dropped 0 bases and J dropped 0; count of bases not matched to a gene: 8. Germline-derived CDR1 and CDR2 are KGHSH and LQKENI. CDR3 length: 20 amino acids.